This entry concerns a single T cell receptor beta chain. The data were taken from a study of identical twins. Every donor was a healthy Caucasian. CDR3 length: 10 residues. Trimming cost V 5 bases and J 3 bases, with 4 bases left between them. Germline V gene data show CDR1 as DFQATT and CDR2 as SNEGSKA (reference sequence). TCRdb re-called the 5' RACE reads with MiXCR, one entry per CDR3 protein. The data show roughly 770,000 distinct CDR3 sequences, over 15% seen once. These records were also assigned to another study, of T cells expressing NK-cell markers. That work adds: Alpha-beta TCR T cells were the sole sorting target in several experiments, owing to an anti-gamma-delta TCR antibody. Researchers report these clonotypes also headed the CD3+CD56-NKG2C+ fraction in a handful of donors.

Sequencing used PBMCs. This sequence was found in a woman between 18 and 30 years old in good health. J is TRBJ1-2 and V is TRBV20-1; D is undetermined. The CDR3 region has the DNA TGCAGTGCTGGCGACTATGGCTACACCTTC. Encoded protein: CSAGDYGYTF.